Following are 22 T cell receptor beta chains from one sample sequenced in a study of post-analysis software for immune sequencing data. Findings and caveats of the study: Among a few TRBV segments more frequent in patients than controls were TRBV5-6, TRBV5-1 and TRBV20-1.

These receptors have no identified antigens. Unique molecular identifiers were present in the TCR beta cDNA libraries. One entry per CDR3 protein results from TCRdb running MiXCR on the PCR reads. The data hold more than 450,000 distinct CDR3 sequences, with about 40% observed a single time. Sequencing used blood. These TCRs come from a girl aged 10 to 17 with multiple sclerosis.

Worth noting for this clonotype: An end of the junction differs from the germline gene, which may be a read error. The gene calls are TRBV20-1 and TRBJ2-3; 7 bases are a match to TRBD2. CDR1 is DFQATT and CDR2 is SNEGSKA in the germline V gene (reference sequence). CDR3 size: 14 residues. The chain's CDR3 is CGAGSGTNTDTQYF. DNA of the CDR3: TGCGGTGCTGGGAGCGGGACCAACACAGATACGCAGTATTTT.

This rearrangement joins TRBV12-3 or TRBV12-4 to TRBJ1-2, with D perhaps TRBD1 (5 bases). Deletions cut 5 bases from V and 5 bases from J, with 12 bases between. CDR3 length equals 13 residues. CDR3 protein: CASSLGHAYGYTF. The CDR3 DNA reads as TGTGCCAGCAGTCTCGGACATGCTTATGGCTACACCTTC.

Only a few counts were recorded for this clonotype. V usage is TRBV10-3 and J usage is TRBJ2-1; D perhaps matches TRBD1 (6 bases). The V gene lost 2 bases and the J gene lost 12 bases, with 11 bases spanning the gap. This CDR3 is built from 12 residues. Germline V gene lookup returns CDR1 ENHRY and CDR2 SYGVKD. CDR3 in DNA: TGTGCCATCAGTGAGGCGCAGGGGAGGCAGTTCTTC. Amino acids: CAISEAQGRQFF.

Concerning this clonotype itself: One end of the junction varies from germline; a read error may be responsible. This chain connects TRBV5-1 to TRBJ2-1; TRBD1 aligns across 8 bases. The CDR3 runs 16 residues. Germline assignment: CDR1 SGHRS and CDR2 YFSETQ. In DNA, the CDR3 is TGCGCCAACAGCTGGAAACAGGGGGAACCTTACAATGAGCAGTTCTTC. Translating it yields CANSWKQGEPYNEQFF. The full variable domain, completed using reference TRBV5-1 and TRBJ2-1, is KAGVTQTPRYLIKTRGQQVTLSCSPISGHRSVSWYQQTPGQGLQFLFEYFSETQRNKGNFPGRFSGRQFSNSRSEMNVSTLELGDSALYLCANSWKQGEPYNEQFFGPGTRLTVL.

The CDR3 here is CASSYGLGQGGLEQYF. The CDR3 nucleotides are TGTGCCAGCAGTTACGGATTAGGACAGGGAGGGCTCGAGCAGTACTTC. This chain uses TRBV6-5 with TRBJ2-7; TRBD1 is a possible D gene (8 bases). Per germline, CDR1 MNHEY and CDR2 SVGAGI. The CDR3 contains 16 residues. V gave up 2 bases and J gave up 6 bases, with 20 bases separating them.

The chain carries TRBV3-1 and TRBJ1-4; D ambiguous. This CDR3 is built from 13 residues. CDR1 is LGHDT and CDR2 is YNNKEL in the germline V gene (reference sequence). The V end was cut by 1 base, the J end by 4 bases, with 4 bases between. The CDR3 loop is CASSQGHNEKLFF. CDR3 nucleotides: TGTGCCAGCAGCCAAGGGCATAATGAAAAACTGTTTTTT. Using reference TRBV3-1 and TRBJ1-4 for the parts outside the CDR3, the full variable domain is DTAVSQTPKYLVTQMGNDKSIKCEQNLGHDTMYWYKQDSKKFLKIMFSYNNKELIINETVPNRFSPKSPDKAHLNLHINSLELGDSAVYFCASSQGHNEKLFFGSGTQLSVL.

This clonotype was detected once. This chain connects TRBV12-3 or TRBV12-4 to TRBJ1-5, with 9 bases aligning to TRBD1. The CDR3 consists of 16 residues. V trimming: 6 bases; J trimming: 2 bases; junction bases outside the gene matches: 8. The CDR3 region has the DNA TGTGCCAGCAGGTCTACAGGGGGCTTGGGCAATCAGCCCCAGCATTTT. Amino acids: CASRSTGGLGNQPQHF.

V and J are TRBV15 and TRBJ1-1; D gene uncertain. The CDR3 has 15 residues. From germline, CDR1 is LNHNV and CDR2 YYDKDF (reference sequence). V shed 0 bases and J shed 0 bases, with 8 bases lying between them. The CDR3 loop reads CATSRDFVLNTEAFF. CDR3 DNA sequence: TGTGCCACCAGCAGAGATTTCGTTTTGAACACTGAAGCTTTCTTT.

This clonotype has a single count. The chain joins TRBV7-2 to TRBJ2-7; D is perhaps TRBD2 (5 bases). V was clipped by 10 bases and J by 7 bases, with 23 bases between them. The V gene's germline CDR1 is SGHTA and CDR2 FQGNSA. The CDR3 extends over 14 amino acids. CDR3 nucleotide sequence: TGTGCCACCGTTCCTCGGGCCGGCGGGCAAGAGCAGTACTTC. Translating gives CATVPRAGGQEQYF. Based on the CDR3 plus reference TRBV7-2 and TRBJ2-7, the full variable domain is GAGVSQSPSNKVTEKGKDVELRCDPISGHTALYWYRQSLGQGLEFLIYFQGNSAPDKSGLPSDRFSAERTGGSVSTLTIQRTQQEDSAVYLCATVPRAGGQEQYFGPGTRLTVT.

J is TRBJ2-5 and V is TRBV7-2; TRBD2 matches at 12 bases. Germline V lookup: CDR1 SGHTA, CDR2 FQGNSA. The CDR3 runs to 15 residues. V dropped 5 bases and J dropped 5; count of bases not matched to a gene: 6. CDR3 DNA sequence: TGTGCCAGCAGCCTATCTAGCGGGAGGGGCGAGACCCAGTACTTC. Its protein is CASSLSSGRGETQYF.

V is TRBV9 and J is TRBJ1-2; a weak D match, TRBD1 (6 bases). The CDR3 is 15 amino acids. The germline V gene encodes CDR1 SGDLS and CDR2 YYNGEE. Trimming took off 5 bases at V and 3 bases at J, with 17 bases between the two ends. CDR3 amino acids: CASSQGGGRYYGYTF. In DNA, the CDR3 is TGTGCCAGCAGTCAAGGGGGGGGCCGCTACTATGGCTACACCTTC.

The rearrangement uses TRBV29-1 and TRBJ2-7, with 11 bases identical to TRBD2. The CDR3 sequence is 13 residues long. V lost 5 bases to trimming and J lost 1 base; unmatched junction nucleotides: 1. Per the germline V gene, CDR1 is SQVTM and CDR2 is ANQGSEA. This chain's CDR3 is CSVWTSGSYEQYF. In DNA, the CDR3 is TGCAGCGTTTGGACTAGCGGGTCCTACGAGCAGTACTTC.

A remark on this clonotype: A read error may be the cause here, since a much bigger clone is one base away. The chain is built from TRBV6-4 and TRBJ2-3; TRBD2 matches at 12 bases. This CDR3 is 14 amino acids long. Trimming removed 4 bases from V and 5 bases from J; junction bases left unmatched: 1. Looked up from germline, CDR1 is MRHNA and CDR2 is SNTAGT. The CDR3 spells CASSATSGRDTQYF. Here the CDR3 DNA reads TGTGCCAGCAGTGCGACTAGCGGGAGAGATACGCAGTATTTT.

This clonotype was counted between two and nine times. This chain uses TRBV7-8 with TRBJ2-7; 8 nucleotides agree with TRBD1. The length of the CDR3 is 16 residues. V dropped 0 bases and J dropped 4; count of bases not matched to a gene: 8. The V gene's germline CDR1 is SGHVS and CDR2 FQNEAQ. CDR3 nucleotides: TGTGCCAGCAGCTTAGCGCCCACAGGGGGGCTTTACGAGCAGTACTTC. This gives the protein CASSLAPTGGLYEQYF.

The sample holds a few counts of this clonotype. This rearrangement joins TRBV29-1 to TRBJ2-7, with D perhaps matching TRBD2 (6 bases). Germline V gene sequence: CDR1 SQVTM, CDR2 ANQGSEA. V lost 6 bases and J lost 3, with 15 bases in between. The CDR3 extends over 13 amino acids. CDR3 amino acids: CSVRLGEVYEQYF. The CDR3 nucleotides are TGCAGCGTCCGACTAGGTGAGGTCTACGAGCAGTACTTC.

A few counts support this clonotype. The chain recombines TRBV12-3 or TRBV12-4 with TRBJ2-5; 11 nucleotides match TRBD1. The assigned J gene may be wrong: the sequence end matches TRBJ2-7 better. This CDR3 is 14 amino acids long. The CDR3 nucleotides read TGTGCCAGCAGGCCCTCGGGACAGGGGGGCGAGCAGTACTTC. Its translation is CASRPSGQGGEQYF.

The V gene is TRBV5-1, the J gene TRBJ1-2, with TRBD1 matching 7 bases. The V gene end was trimmed by 1 base and the J gene end by 6 bases; junction bases not matched to a gene: 6. Per the germline V gene, CDR1 is SGHRS and CDR2 is YFSETQ. This CDR3 is 14 amino acids long. The CDR3, as DNA: TGCGCCAGCAGCTTGAGCACAGGGGCGGATGGCTACACCTTC. This gives the protein CASSLSTGADGYTF.

This clonotype has more than one count but fewer than ten. J is TRBJ2-1 and V is TRBV10-3; D gene uncertain. The germline V gene has CDR1 ENHRY and CDR2 SYGVKD. V was clipped by 9 bases and J by 7 bases, with 16 bases between them. The CDR3 loop spans 13 amino acids. Here the CDR3 reads CAILLTGRNEQFF. CDR3 DNA: TGTGCCATTCTTTTGACTGGCAGGAATGAGCAGTTCTTC.

On this clonotype: The junction shows a germline mismatch at one end, possibly a read error. V gene TRBV12-3 or TRBV12-4 combines with J gene TRBJ2-6; possible D gene TRBD2, 7 bases. CDR3 length: 13 amino acids. The CDR3 nucleotides read TGTGCCAGCAGTTTGGCGGGGGCCAACGTCCCGACTTTC. It specifies CASSLAGANVPTF.

In its sample, this clonotype was seen many times. This rearrangement joins TRBV10-2 to TRBJ2-3; D may match TRBD1 or TRBD2 (5 bases each). The CDR3 is made up of 13 amino acids. V was pared by 0 bases and J by 8 bases, with 9 bases between. Germline V lookup: CDR1 WSHSY, CDR2 SAAADI. For the CDR3, the DNA is TGCGCCAGCAGTGAGTCCGAGAGGGGTACGCAGTATTTT. It translates to CASSESERGTQYF.

This rearrangement joins TRBV12-3 or TRBV12-4 to TRBJ1-1; 8 nucleotides agree with TRBD1. This CDR3 contains 14 residues. Trimming cost V 8 bases and J 3 bases; bases outside gene matches: 8. This CDR3 is CASLRTGLDTEAFF. CDR3 bases: TGTGCCAGCCTTCGGACAGGGTTGGACACTGAAGCTTTCTTT.

V usage is TRBV7-2 and J usage is TRBJ1-5, with D tentatively TRBD1 (5 bases). The CDR3 runs to 15 residues. V lost 5 bases and J lost 1, with 12 bases in between. CDR1 is SGHTA and CDR2 is FQGNSA in the germline V gene. The CDR3, as DNA: TGTGCCAGCAGCAGGGACCTTAGGAGCAATCAGCCCCAGCATTTT. Its translation: CASSRDLRSNQPQHF.